The 30 T cell receptor beta chains presented below share a single source sample, sequenced in a study of cytomegalovirus exposure and HLA in healthy donors. Method: immunoSEQ multiplex PCR; TCRdb's copy keeps in-frame clones and lacks some. The sample includes about 150,000 clones, 85% to 90% of them seen just once. Sequences were obtained from PBMCs. The source of these receptors is a human donor in good health.

This rearrangement joins TRBV29-1 to TRBJ2-1, with D perhaps matching TRBD1 (5 bases). Trimming left V 6 bases short and J 1 base short, with 10 bases between. CDR1 is SQVTM and CDR2 is ANQGSEA in the germline V gene. The CDR3 is made up of 13 amino acids. The CDR3 region has the DNA TGCAGCGTCGTTGGGGCATCCTACAATGAGCAGTTCTTC. Protein sequence: CSVVGASYNEQFF.

The CDR3 protein is CASSFTKTSGKIPSYEQYF. The CDR3 DNA is TGTGCCAGCAGCTTTACCAAAACTAGCGGGAAGATCCCCTCCTACGAGCAGTACTTC. This rearrangement joins TRBV7-8 to TRBJ2-7, with 10 positions matching TRBD2. The CDR3 length is 19 residues. After removal of 3 bases from V and 0 bases from J, the junction contained 14 bases not matched to a gene. Germline values: CDR1 SGHVS, CDR2 FQNEAQ.

This clone came up once. This chain uses TRBV30 with TRBJ2-7; tentative D call: TRBD1 (5 bases). The germline gives CDR1 GTSNPN, CDR2 SVGIG (reference sequence). The CDR3 runs 12 residues. V was shortened by 3 bases and J by 1 base, with 7 bases between the two germline ends. CDR3 loop: CAWRAGSYEQYF. The CDR3, as DNA: TGTGCCTGGAGGGCAGGGTCCTACGAGCAGTACTTC.

This sequence joins TRBV4-1 and TRBJ2-1; tentative D call: TRBD2 (6 bases). The CDR3 consists of 17 residues. V shed 0 bases and J shed 0 bases, with 12 bases lying between them. Germline V gene data show CDR1 as MGHRA and CDR2 as YSYEKL. The CDR3 DNA sequence: TGCGCCAGCAGCCAAGATATAGCGGAGAGCTCCTACAATGAGCAGTTCTTC. As protein: CASSQDIAESSYNEQFF.

This clone was found a few times. The chain combines TRBV18 with TRBJ1-1, with a tentative D call TRBD1 (6 bases). Trimming pared 2 bases from V and 3 bases from J, leaving 16 bases between. CDR1 KGHSH and CDR2 LQKENI come from the germline V gene. The CDR3 spans 16 residues. The CDR3 loop is CASSPELAGAYTEAFF. For the CDR3, the DNA is TGTGCCAGCTCACCAGAATTGGCAGGGGCTTACACTGAAGCTTTCTTT.

The chain uses TRBV7-9 and TRBJ1-1, with 9 positions matching TRBD1. The CDR3 covers 14 residues. Trimming at V came to 4 bases and at J to 4 bases, leaving 4 bases not matched to a gene. CDR1 and CDR2 (germline): SEHNR, FQNEAQ (reference sequence). For the CDR3, the DNA is TGTGCCAGCAGCTCTACAGGGGGCCTCACTGAAGCTTTCTTT. Protein sequence: CASSSTGGLTEAFF.

This chain joins TRBV5-1 and TRBJ1-2; TRBD1 might be the D (5 bases). Germline-derived CDR1 and CDR2 are SGHRS and YFSETQ. This CDR3 contains 15 residues. V lost 4 bases and J lost 2, with 15 bases in between. The chain's CDR3 is CASSPPGRGNYGYTF. CDR3 sequence (DNA): TGCGCCAGCAGCCCACCGGGACGGGGGAACTATGGCTACACCTTC.

The gene calls are TRBV27 and TRBJ2-7; D might be TRBD1 (5 bases). CDR1 is MNHEY and CDR2 is SMNVEV in the germline V gene (reference sequence). V was trimmed by 8 bases and J by 4 bases, leaving 18 bases between them. CDR3 length equals 14 residues. CDR3 sequence: CASGFGQGGYEQYF. For the CDR3, the DNA is TGTGCCAGCGGCTTTGGGCAGGGTGGGTACGAGCAGTACTTC.

V gene TRBV2 combines with J gene TRBJ2-7; possible D gene TRBD2, 5 bases. There are 14 residues in the CDR3. Germline V gene lookup returns CDR1 SNHLY and CDR2 FYNNEI. V dropped 5 bases and J dropped 1 base, with 12 bases sitting between them. CDR3 loop: CASSIRGLSYEQYF. The DNA of the CDR3 is TGTGCCAGCAGTATCCGGGGTTTATCCTACGAGCAGTACTTC.

The rearrangement joins TRBV5-6 to TRBJ2-5, with 7 bases aligning to TRBD2. V was clipped by 6 bases and J by 3 bases; unmatched bases: 8. The germline V gene encodes CDR1 SGHDT and CDR2 YYEEEE. The CDR3 runs 14 residues. The CDR3 loop is CASTHDGLEETQYF. The CDR3 DNA is TGTGCCAGCACCCATGATGGACTAGAAGAGACCCAGTACTTC.

The chain is built from TRBV5-4 and TRBJ1-6; 12 bases agree with TRBD1. The J segment lost 6 bases and the V segment lost 5 bases, leaving 12 bases of the junction unmatched. CDR1 and CDR2 (germline): SGHNT, YYREEE (reference sequence). The CDR3 is 18 amino acids. In DNA, the CDR3 is TGTGCCAGCAGTTTTGTAGGGGACAGGGGGCTTTTTAATTCACCCCTCCACTTT. Protein sequence: CASSFVGDRGLFNSPLHF.

In this sample, this clone turned up a few times. This rearrangement joins TRBV6-1 to TRBJ2-2; D might be TRBD2 (6 bases). The germline CDR1 and CDR2 sequences are MNHNS and SASEGT. CDR3 length: 14 amino acids. V was trimmed by 7 bases and J by 3 bases, leaving 12 bases between them. In DNA, the CDR3 is TGTGCCAGCATCCCGGGACTTCACACCGGGGAGCTGTTTTTT. Translating it yields CASIPGLHTGELFF.

The rearrangement links TRBV27 to TRBJ1-2; D is undetermined. Germline CDR1 MNHEY, CDR2 SMNVEV (reference sequence). V was trimmed by 7 bases and J by 8 bases, leaving 20 bases between them. The CDR3 is 14 residues long. In DNA, the CDR3 is TGTGCCAGCACCAACGGCGTCGGGGTGGGGGGCTACACCTTC. Its protein is CASTNGVGVGGYTF.

The rearrangement joins TRBV12-5 to TRBJ2-5; TRBD1 matches 11 bases. J was trimmed by 1 base and V by 6 bases; bases with no gene match: 4. Germline-derived CDR1 and CDR2 are LGHNT and FRNRAP. CDR3 length: 15 amino acids. CDR3 protein: CASGLGTGGQETQYF. DNA for the CDR3: TGTGCTAGTGGCCTCGGGACAGGGGGCCAAGAGACCCAGTACTTC. Combining the CDR3 with reference TRBV12-5 and TRBJ2-5 gives the whole variable domain DARVTQTPRHKVTEMGQEVTMRCQPILGHNTVFWYRQTMMQGLELLAYFRNRAPLDDSGMPKDRFSAEMPDATLATLKIQPSEPRDSAVYFCASGLGTGGQETQYFGPGTRLLVL.

V gene TRBV9 combines with J gene TRBJ1-3, with D unresolved. V was pared by 3 bases and J by 0 bases, with 7 bases between. The CDR3 has 14 amino acids. Germline values: CDR1 SGDLS, CDR2 YYNGEE. In nucleotides, the CDR3 is TGTGCCAGCAGCGGGAGGAGCTCTGGAAACACCATATATTTT. This gives the protein CASSGRSSGNTIYF.

The rearrangement joins TRBV6-6 to TRBJ2-7, with TRBD1 matching 10 bases. The CDR3 is made up of 15 amino acids. The trim removed 6 bases at V and 3 bases at J, leaving 8 bases unmatched. Germline CDR1 and CDR2: MNHNY and SVGAGI (reference sequence). CDR3 residues: CASRGQGGRHYEQYF. DNA of the CDR3: TGTGCCAGCAGAGGACAGGGGGGTCGGCACTACGAGCAGTACTTC.

This clone was counted once. The gene calls are TRBV28 and TRBJ2-7; TRBD1 agrees at 7 bases. Trimming took 5 bases from V and 3 from J; bases not matched to a gene: 4. The V gene's germline CDR1 is MDHEN and CDR2 SYDVKM. The CDR3 has 13 amino acids. CDR3 bases: TGTGCCAGCAGTAGGGCAGGGGGCTACGAGCAGTACTTC. Translation gives CASSRAGGYEQYF.

In the case of this clone: Other nucleotide sequences in the sample specify the same CDR3. J is TRBJ2-7 and V is TRBV19, with 9 positions matching TRBD1. The J segment lost 1 base and the V segment lost 5 bases, leaving 6 bases of the junction unmatched. The CDR3 has 15 amino acids. From germline, CDR1 is LNHDA and CDR2 SQIVND (reference sequence). The CDR3 loop reads CASSPPGTGSYEQYF. CDR3 sequence (DNA): TGTGCCAGTAGTCCCCCCGGGACAGGGTCCTACGAGCAGTACTTC.

V usage is TRBV9 and J usage is TRBJ1-1; 12 bases map to TRBD1. CDR3 size: 19 residues. V was pared by 4 bases and J by 1 base, with 14 bases of the junction left unmatched. Germline-derived CDR1 and CDR2 are SGDLS and YYNGEE. CDR3 residues: CASSPSIWGTGGKNTEAFF. The CDR3 nucleotides read TGTGCCAGCAGCCCCTCTATCTGGGGGACAGGGGGCAAGAACACTGAAGCTTTCTTT. Looking up the rest from reference TRBV9 and TRBJ1-1 gives the full variable domain: DSGVTQTPKHLITATGQRVTLRCSPRSGDLSVYWYQQSLDQGLQFLIQYYNGEERAKGNILERFSAQQFPDLHSELNLSSLELGDSALYFCASSPSIWGTGGKNTEAFFGQGTRLTVV.

The V gene is TRBV19, the J gene TRBJ2-7; TRBD1 agrees at 8 bases. CDR1 is LNHDA, CDR2 SQIVND, per germline (reference sequence). With V trimmed by 3 bases and J by 0 bases, 1 base remained unmatched. The CDR3 loop spans 14 amino acids. CDR3 in amino acids: CASSMGQASYEQYF. DNA for the CDR3: TGTGCCAGTAGTATGGGACAGGCCTCCTACGAGCAGTACTTC.

V gene TRBV29-1 combines with J gene TRBJ1-1; D remains unclear. Trimming pared 3 bases from V and 0 bases from J, leaving 11 bases between. Germline assignment: CDR1 SQVTM and CDR2 ANQGSEA. CDR3 size: 14 residues. The CDR3 nucleotides read TGCAGCGTTGATGTGGTCGCGTTGAACACTGAAGCTTTCTTT. Protein sequence: CSVDVVALNTEAFF. Looking up the rest from reference TRBV29-1 and TRBJ1-1 gives the full variable domain: SAVISQKPSRDICQRGTSLTIQCQVDSQVTMMFWYRQQPGQSLTLIATANQGSEATYESGFVIDKFPISRPNLTFSTLTVSNMSPEDSSIYLCSVDVVALNTEAFFGQGTRLTVV.

The gene calls are TRBV28 and TRBJ2-7, with a possible D match to TRBD2 (5 bases). This CDR3 has 16 residues. Germline CDR1 and CDR2: MDHEN and SYDVKM. V dropped 3 bases and J dropped 2 bases, with 17 bases sitting between them. CDR3 protein: CASSFETGNPTYEQYF. In nucleotides, the CDR3 is TGTGCCAGCAGTTTTGAGACGGGGAACCCTACCTACGAGCAGTACTTC. The complete variable domain, with remaining parts taken from reference TRBV28 and TRBJ2-7, reads DVKVTQSSRYLVKRTGEKVFLECVQDMDHENMFWYRQDPGLGLRLIYFSYDVKMKEKGDIPEGYSVSREKKERFSLILESASTNQTSMYLCASSFETGNPTYEQYFGPGTRLTVT.

J is TRBJ2-5 and V is TRBV18; 9 nucleotides line up with TRBD2. The germline V gene encodes CDR1 KGHSH and CDR2 LQKENI. The V segment lost 7 bases and the J segment 1 base; nucleotides outside the gene matches: 4. This CDR3 has 14 residues. The CDR3 is CASLGTSIQETQYF. The CDR3 nucleotides are TGTGCCAGCTTGGGGACTAGCATCCAAGAGACCCAGTACTTC.

This clone was picked up one time. This chain links TRBV9 with TRBJ2-3; D is undetermined. Germline CDR1 SGDLS, CDR2 YYNGEE. CDR3 length: 12 residues. The V gene lost 4 bases and the J gene lost 5 bases, with 8 bases spanning the gap. CDR3 nucleotides: TGTGCCAGCAGCCCCCAGCGAGATACGCAGTATTTT. Its translation: CASSPQRDTQYF.

The rearrangement links TRBV11-2 to TRBJ1-1; D remains unclear. Trimming took 5 bases from V and 0 from J, leaving 13 bases between them. This CDR3 has 15 residues. Germline V gene sequence: CDR1 SGHAT, CDR2 FQNNGV. The CDR3 protein is CASSLLSVLNTEAFF. CDR3 DNA: TGTGCCAGCAGCCTACTTTCTGTCCTGAACACTGAAGCTTTCTTT.

CDR3 residues: CASSAPGTGKGGEAFF. CDR3 DNA sequence: TGCGCCAGCAGCGCCCCTGGGACAGGGAAAGGAGGTGAAGCTTTCTTT. The V gene is TRBV5-1, the J gene TRBJ1-1; 9 positions match TRBD1. This CDR3 comprises 16 residues. Germline V gene sequence: CDR1 SGHRS, CDR2 YFSETQ. J was trimmed by 7 bases and V by 4 bases; bases with no gene match: 14.

This chain joins TRBV5-1 and TRBJ2-3, with D perhaps TRBD1 (6 bases). CDR1 SGHRS and CDR2 YFSETQ come from the germline V gene. Trimming cost V 1 base and J 2 bases, with 8 bases left between them. CDR3 length equals 14 residues. CDR3 DNA sequence: TGCGCCAGCAGCTTGTGGACAGTCACAGATACGCAGTATTTT. Amino acids: CASSLWTVTDTQYF.

This chain joins TRBV15 and TRBJ1-4; possibly TRBD1 for D (5 bases). V lost 5 bases and J lost 4, with 11 bases in between. CDR3 size: 14 residues. From germline, CDR1 is LNHNV and CDR2 YYDKDF (reference sequence). The DNA of the CDR3 is TGTGCCACCAGCGGCGGGGGTAATAATGAAAAACTGTTTTTT. Encoded protein: CATSGGGNNEKLFF.

The rearrangement links TRBV5-8 to TRBJ2-3; TRBD2 matches 7 bases. The CDR3 is 15 amino acids. Germline trimming cut 4 bases from V and 5 bases from J; bases unmatched to any gene: 10. CDR1 and CDR2 from the germline V gene are SGHTS and YDEGEE. The DNA for the CDR3 is TGTGCCAGCAGCCGGGGAAGCGGGATAGTAGATACGCAGTATTTT. Its translation: CASSRGSGIVDTQYF.

The chain links TRBV25-1 to TRBJ1-1, with D perhaps matching TRBD1 (5 bases). Deletions cut 1 base from V and 4 bases from J, with 7 bases between. Germline V gene sequence: CDR1 MGHDK, CDR2 SYGVNS. The CDR3 consists of 13 residues. The CDR3 nucleotides read TGTGCCAGCAGTGAATGGGGGGGCACTGAAGCTTTCTTT. Translation: CASSEWGGTEAFF.